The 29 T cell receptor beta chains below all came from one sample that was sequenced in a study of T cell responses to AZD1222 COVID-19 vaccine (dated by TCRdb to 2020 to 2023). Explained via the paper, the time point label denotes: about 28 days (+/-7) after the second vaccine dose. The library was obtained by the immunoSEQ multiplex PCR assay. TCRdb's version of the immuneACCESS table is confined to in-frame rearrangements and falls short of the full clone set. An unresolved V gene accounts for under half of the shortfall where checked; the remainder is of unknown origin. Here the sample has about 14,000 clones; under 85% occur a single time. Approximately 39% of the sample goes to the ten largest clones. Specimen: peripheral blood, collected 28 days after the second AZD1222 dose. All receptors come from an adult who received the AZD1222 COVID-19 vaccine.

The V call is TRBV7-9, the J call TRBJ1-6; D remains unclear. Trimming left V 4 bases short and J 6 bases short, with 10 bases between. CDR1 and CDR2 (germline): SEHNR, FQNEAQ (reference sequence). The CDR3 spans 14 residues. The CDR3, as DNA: TGTGCCAGCAGCTCTCGGACCACTAATTCACCCCTCCACTTT. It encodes CASSSRTTNSPLHF.

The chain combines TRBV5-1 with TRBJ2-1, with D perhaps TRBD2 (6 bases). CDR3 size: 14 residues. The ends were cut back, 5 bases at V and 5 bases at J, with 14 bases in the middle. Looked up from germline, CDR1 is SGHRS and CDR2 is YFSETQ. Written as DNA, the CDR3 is TGCGCCAGCAGTGGGGGGACTCAAAACAATGAGCAGTTCTTC. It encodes CASSGGTQNNEQFF.

The CDR3 spells CASSGTPGGNQPQHF. The CDR3 nucleotides are TGTGCCAGCAGTGGGACCCCGGGTGGCAATCAGCCCCAGCATTTT. The chain recombines TRBV2 with TRBJ1-5, with D hard to call. V lost 4 bases, J lost 2 bases, and 12 bases lay in between. This CDR3 has 15 residues. Germline lookup yields CDR1 SNHLY and CDR2 FYNNEI.

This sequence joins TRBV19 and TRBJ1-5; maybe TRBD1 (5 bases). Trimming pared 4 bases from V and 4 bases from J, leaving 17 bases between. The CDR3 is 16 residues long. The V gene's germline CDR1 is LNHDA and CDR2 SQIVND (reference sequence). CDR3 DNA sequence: TGTGCCAGTAGTAGATTCGGGGCAACCCTAAATCAGCCCCAGCATTTT. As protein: CASSRFGATLNQPQHF.

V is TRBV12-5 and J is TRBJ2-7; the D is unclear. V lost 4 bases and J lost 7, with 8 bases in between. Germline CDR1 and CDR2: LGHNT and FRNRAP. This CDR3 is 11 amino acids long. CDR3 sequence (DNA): TGTGCTAGTGGTTCTGGTTTGGAGCAGTACTTC. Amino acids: CASGSGLEQYF. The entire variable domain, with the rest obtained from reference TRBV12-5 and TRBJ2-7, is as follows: DARVTQTPRHKVTEMGQEVTMRCQPILGHNTVFWYRQTMMQGLELLAYFRNRAPLDDSGMPKDRFSAEMPDATLATLKIQPSEPRDSAVYFCASGSGLEQYFGPGTRLTVT.

The CDR3 nucleotides are TGCAGCGTTGGTCGGGAGTCAGATACGCAGTATTTT. Translated: CSVGRESDTQYF. The chain recombines TRBV29-1 with TRBJ2-3; possible D gene TRBD2, 6 bases. CDR1 is SQVTM, CDR2 ANQGSEA, per germline. The CDR3 runs 12 residues. The V gene lost 4 bases and the J gene lost 4 bases, with 9 bases spanning the gap.

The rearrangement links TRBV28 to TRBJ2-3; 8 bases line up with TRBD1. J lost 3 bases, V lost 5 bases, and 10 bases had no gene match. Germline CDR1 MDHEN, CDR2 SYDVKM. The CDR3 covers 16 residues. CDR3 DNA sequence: TGTGCCAGCAGTACTCGGTCAGGGGGCCATACAGATACGCAGTATTTT. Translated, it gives CASSTRSGGHTDTQYF.

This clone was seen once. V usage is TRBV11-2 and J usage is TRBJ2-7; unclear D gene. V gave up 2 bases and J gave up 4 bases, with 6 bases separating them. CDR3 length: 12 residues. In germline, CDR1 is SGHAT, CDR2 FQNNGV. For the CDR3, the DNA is TGTGCCAGCAGCTTATCTCGTTACGAGCAGTACTTC. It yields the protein CASSLSRYEQYF.

The CDR3 spells CASSLNLAGATGELFF. CDR3 sequence (DNA): TGTGCCAGCAGCTTGAACCTAGCGGGAGCCACCGGGGAGCTGTTTTTT. This chain links TRBV11-2 with TRBJ2-2; 10 nucleotides match TRBD2. Germline-derived CDR1 and CDR2 are SGHAT and FQNNGV. CDR3 length: 16 amino acids. V gave up 3 bases and J gave up 4 bases; unmatched junction bases: 5.

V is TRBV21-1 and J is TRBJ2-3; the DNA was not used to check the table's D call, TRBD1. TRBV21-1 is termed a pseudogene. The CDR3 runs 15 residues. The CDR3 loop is CARTQASQSTDTQYF. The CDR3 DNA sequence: TGTGCCAGGACACAGGCGAGCCAAAGCACAGATACGCAGTATTTT.

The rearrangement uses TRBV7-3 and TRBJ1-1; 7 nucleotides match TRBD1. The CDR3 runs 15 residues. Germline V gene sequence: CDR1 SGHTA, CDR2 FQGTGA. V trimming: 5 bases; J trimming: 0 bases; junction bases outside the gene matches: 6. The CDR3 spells CASSPQGTLNTEAFF. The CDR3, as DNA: TGTGCCAGCAGCCCACAGGGGACATTGAACACTGAAGCTTTCTTT. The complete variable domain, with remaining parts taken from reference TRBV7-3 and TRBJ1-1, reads GAGVSQTPSNKVTEKGKYVELRCDPISGHTALYWYRQSLGQGPEFLIYFQGTGAADDSGLPNDRFFAVRPEGSVSTLKIQRTERGDSAVYLCASSPQGTLNTEAFFGQGTRLTVV.

The CDR3 loop is CASSQGEQRPSPLHF. Here the CDR3 DNA reads TGTGCCAGCAGCCAAGGTGAACAGCGGCCTTCACCCCTCCACTTT. The V gene is TRBV4-2, the J gene TRBJ1-6; D call uncertain. V was pared by 1 base and J by 9 bases, with 13 bases between. Germline CDR1 LGHNA, CDR2 YNFKEQ. The CDR3 is 15 amino acids.

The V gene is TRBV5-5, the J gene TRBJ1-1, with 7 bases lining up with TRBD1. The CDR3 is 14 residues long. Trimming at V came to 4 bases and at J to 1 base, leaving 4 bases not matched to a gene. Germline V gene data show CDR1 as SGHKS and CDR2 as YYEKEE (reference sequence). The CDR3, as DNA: TGTGCCAGCAGCCGACAGGGACAGAACACTGAAGCTTTCTTT. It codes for CASSRQGQNTEAFF.

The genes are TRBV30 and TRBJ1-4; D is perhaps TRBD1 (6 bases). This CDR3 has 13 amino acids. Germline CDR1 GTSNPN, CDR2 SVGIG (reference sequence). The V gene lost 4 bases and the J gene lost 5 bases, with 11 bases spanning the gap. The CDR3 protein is CAWTGVGNEKLFF. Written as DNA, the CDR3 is TGTGCCTGGACAGGGGTAGGGAATGAAAAACTGTTTTTT.

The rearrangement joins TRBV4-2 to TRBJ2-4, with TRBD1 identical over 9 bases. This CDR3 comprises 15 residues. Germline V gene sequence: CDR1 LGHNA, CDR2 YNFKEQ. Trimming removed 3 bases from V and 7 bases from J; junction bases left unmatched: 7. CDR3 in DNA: TGTGCCAGCAGCCAGGAACAGGGGGCAGTGAACATTCAGTACTTC. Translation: CASSQEQGAVNIQYF.

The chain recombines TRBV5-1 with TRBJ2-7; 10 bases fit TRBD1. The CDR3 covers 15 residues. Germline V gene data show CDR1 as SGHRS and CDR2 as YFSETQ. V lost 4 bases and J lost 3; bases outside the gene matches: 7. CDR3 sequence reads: CASSPPTGGGYEQYF. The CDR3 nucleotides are TGCGCCAGCAGCCCACCGACAGGGGGCGGCTACGAGCAGTACTTC.

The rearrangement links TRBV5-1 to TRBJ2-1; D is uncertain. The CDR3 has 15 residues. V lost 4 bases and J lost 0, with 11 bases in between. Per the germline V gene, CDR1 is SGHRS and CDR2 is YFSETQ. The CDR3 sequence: CASSGDFSSYNEQFF. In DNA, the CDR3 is TGCGCCAGCAGCGGTGACTTCAGCTCCTACAATGAGCAGTTCTTC.

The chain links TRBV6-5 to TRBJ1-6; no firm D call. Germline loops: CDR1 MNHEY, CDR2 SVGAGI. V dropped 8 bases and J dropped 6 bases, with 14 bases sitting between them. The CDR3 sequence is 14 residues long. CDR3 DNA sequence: TGTGCCAGCTGTCGTGGAATTGGTAATTCACCCCTCCACTTT. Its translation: CASCRGIGNSPLHF.

DNA of the CDR3: TGTGCCAGCAGCCCCCAGTATACCTTGGCTGTGCAGTACTTC. The encoded protein is CASSPQYTLAVQYF. V gene TRBV7-2 combines with J gene TRBJ2-7; D remains ambiguous. V was clipped by 5 bases and J by 9 bases, with 20 bases between them. The CDR3 spans 14 residues. CDR1 is SGHTA and CDR2 is FQGNSA in the germline V gene.

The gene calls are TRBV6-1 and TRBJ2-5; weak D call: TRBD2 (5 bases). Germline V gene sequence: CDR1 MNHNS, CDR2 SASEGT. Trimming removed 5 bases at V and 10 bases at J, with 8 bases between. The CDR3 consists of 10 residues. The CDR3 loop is CASSSGIQYF. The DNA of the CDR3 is TGTGCCAGCAGTTCGGGGATCCAGTACTTC.

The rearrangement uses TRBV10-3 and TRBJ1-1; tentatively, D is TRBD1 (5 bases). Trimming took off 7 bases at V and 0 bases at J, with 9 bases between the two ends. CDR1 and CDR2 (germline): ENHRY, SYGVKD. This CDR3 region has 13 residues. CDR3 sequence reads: CAITSTVNTEAFF. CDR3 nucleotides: TGTGCCATCACTTCGACAGTGAACACTGAAGCTTTCTTT.

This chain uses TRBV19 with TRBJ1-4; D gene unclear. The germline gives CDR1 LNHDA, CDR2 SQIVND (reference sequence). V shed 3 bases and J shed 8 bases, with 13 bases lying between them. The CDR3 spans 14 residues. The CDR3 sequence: CASSILQTHEKLFF. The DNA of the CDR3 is TGTGCCAGTAGTATTCTTCAAACGCACGAAAAACTGTTTTTT.

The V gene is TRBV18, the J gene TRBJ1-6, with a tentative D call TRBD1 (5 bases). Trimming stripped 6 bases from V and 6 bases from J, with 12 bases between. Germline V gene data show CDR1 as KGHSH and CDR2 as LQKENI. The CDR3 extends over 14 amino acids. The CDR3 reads CASSETGTNSPLHF. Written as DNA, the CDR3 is TGTGCCAGCTCTGAGACCGGGACTAATTCACCCCTCCACTTT.

The CDR3 DNA reads as TGTGCCAGCAGCCAAAACGACAGGGTGTATGGCTACACCTTC. Amino acid sequence: CASSQNDRVYGYTF. The gene calls are TRBV7-9 and TRBJ1-2; 7 positions match TRBD1. Germline V gives CDR1 SEHNR, CDR2 FQNEAQ (reference sequence). The CDR3 has 14 residues. V dropped 5 bases and J dropped 5; count of bases not matched to a gene: 8.

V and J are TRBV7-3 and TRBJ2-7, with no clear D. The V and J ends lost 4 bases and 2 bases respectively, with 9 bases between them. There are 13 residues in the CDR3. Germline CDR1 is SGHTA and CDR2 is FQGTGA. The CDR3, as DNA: TGTGCCAGCAGCTACGGTAATACCTACGAGCAGTACTTC. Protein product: CASSYGNTYEQYF. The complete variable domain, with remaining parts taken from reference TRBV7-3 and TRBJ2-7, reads GAGVSQTPSNKVTEKGKYVELRCDPISGHTALYWYRQSLGQGPEFLIYFQGTGAADDSGLPNDRFFAVRPEGSVSTLKIQRTERGDSAVYLCASSYGNTYEQYFGPGTRLTVT.

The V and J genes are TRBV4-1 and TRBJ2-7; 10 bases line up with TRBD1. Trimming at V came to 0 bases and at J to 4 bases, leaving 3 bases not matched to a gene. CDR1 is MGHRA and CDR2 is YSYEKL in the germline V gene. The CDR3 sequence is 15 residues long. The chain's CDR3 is CASSQEGQGSYEQYF. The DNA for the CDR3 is TGCGCCAGCAGCCAAGAGGGACAGGGGTCTTACGAGCAGTACTTC.

Here the CDR3 reads CASSQDMVGGQPQHF. The CDR3 DNA reads TGTGCCAGCAGCCAAGATATGGTGGGCGGCCAGCCCCAGCATTTT. This chain uses TRBV3-1 (or the pseudogene TRBV3-2) with TRBJ1-5, with D hard to call. V was shortened by 0 bases and J by 7 bases, with 13 bases between the two germline ends. Germline loops: CDR1 LGHDT, CDR2 YNNKEL (reference sequence). This CDR3 region has 15 residues.

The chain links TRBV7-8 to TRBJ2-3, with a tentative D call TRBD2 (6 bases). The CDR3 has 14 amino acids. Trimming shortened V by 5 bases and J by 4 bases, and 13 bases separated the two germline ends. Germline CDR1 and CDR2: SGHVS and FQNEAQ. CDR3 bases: TGTGCCAGCAGCAAGACGACTAGAGCAGATACGCAGTATTTT. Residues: CASSKTTRADTQYF.

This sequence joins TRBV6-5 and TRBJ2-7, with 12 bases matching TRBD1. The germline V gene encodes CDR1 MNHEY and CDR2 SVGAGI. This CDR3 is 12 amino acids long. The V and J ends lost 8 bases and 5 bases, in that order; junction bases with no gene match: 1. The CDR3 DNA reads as TGTGCCAGCCGGGACAGGGGGCACGAGCAGTACTTC. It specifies CASRDRGHEQYF.